This is a list of T cell receptor beta chains from one sample in a study of T cell repertoires in cytomegalovirus infection. One entry per CDR3 protein results from TCRdb running MiXCR on the reads. Seen here are fewer than 900,000 distinct CDR3 sequences, 29% observed once, and the top ten hold about 12%. The antigens of these receptors remain unknown. Sequencing used cultured CD8+ T cells from PBMCs, obtained from culture after CMV antigen stimulation. The receptors derive from a human donor in good health (CMV status not recorded). Some clones in this sample may be carry-over from other donors' samples. The CDR3 runs from the conserved cysteine through the conserved F or W. The D gene is left open where the match is weak. Clone sizes are given selectively: once, few, many, or a class where the clone is expanded.

CDR3: CASQPGVIEPTEAFF
size: many
D: .
V: TRBV6-1

CDR3: CASSGGVAREQYF
size: .
D: .
V: TRBV25-1

CDR3: CATSDSTGQGGWRIQYF
size: .
D: TRBD1
V: TRBV24-1

CDR3: CASSLRNGDTEAFF
size: few
D: .
V: TRBV7-9

CDR3: CASSPTGVPTEAFF
size: .
D: .
V: TRBV7-9

CDR3: CASSLAGSLHQPQHF
size: .
D: .
V: TRBV7-9

CDR3: CASRFGLAVYETQYF
size: many
D: TRBD2
V: TRBV7-2

CDR3: CASTGTNRELDSGANVLTF
size: few
D: .
V: TRBV2

CDR3: CASSMDSDYTEAFF
size: .
D: .
V: TRBV19

CDR3: CASSEDVAGGVEQYF
size: .
D: TRBD2
V: TRBV2

CDR3: CASSFRGGSEGNQPQHF
size: .
D: .
V: TRBV12-3/TRBV12-4

CDR3: CASSPGQGVMNTEAFF
size: .
D: TRBD1
V: TRBV18

CDR3: CASSPHTGRNTEAFF
size: .
D: .
V: TRBV6-1

CDR3: CASSGQRATEAFF
size: .
D: .
V: TRBV13

CDR3: CASSQAADGNTIYF
size: .
D: .
V: TRBV4-1

CDR3: CASSQARGPYNEQFF
size: .
D: .
V: TRBV4-1

CDR3: CASSLSNRGRIGETQYF
size: few
D: TRBD1
V: TRBV27

CDR3: CASSQDSGALGNTEAFF
size: .
D: .
V: TRBV4-1

CDR3: CASSPLGSGVGDNEQFF
size: few
D: TRBD2
V: TRBV11-3

CDR3: CASSPTGSGNQPQHF
size: few
D: TRBD1
V: TRBV6-2/TRBV6-3

CDR3: CASGLTGYRGYTF
size: .
D: .
V: TRBV12-5

CDR3: CASSFRDGANYGYTF
size: many
D: .
V: TRBV7-9

CDR3: CASQPTSRTSTNYGYTF
size: .
D: .
V: TRBV19

CDR3: CASRDLGTDTEAFF
size: .
D: .
V: TRBV19

CDR3: CASSQVGPSMNTEAFF
size: few
D: .
V: TRBV14

CDR3: CASSMGQLNTEAFF
size: .
D: .
V: TRBV19

CDR3: CASSQERQGARAKNIQYF
size: .
D: TRBD1
V: TRBV4-3

CDR3: CASSLQSPEAFF
size: .
D: .
V: TRBV7-9

CDR3: CASSLNPRRGASDTQYF
size: many
D: .
V: TRBV7-2

CDR3: CASSGTGGTDTQYF
size: many
D: TRBD1
V: TRBV7-9

CDR3: CASSLQVTGTYNEQFF
size: .
D: TRBD1
V: TRBV7-6

CDR3: CASSIRLTDTQYF
size: few
D: .
V: TRBV6-5

CDR3: CASSLLGQGHYEQYF
size: few
D: TRBD1
V: TRBV7-9

CDR3: CKAPAGSGGYTF
size: .
D: .
V: TRBV20-1

CDR3: CASSSGLSNSPLHF
size: many
D: .
V: TRBV7-6

CDR3: CASSPGPSWRTEAFF
size: .
D: .
V: TRBV6-8

CDR3: CTSRTSGETAYNEQFF
size: .
D: TRBD2
V: TRBV27

CDR3: CASSSRTSGFEQFF
size: few
D: TRBD2
V: TRBV7-6

CDR3: CASSYSDPTDTQYF
size: few
D: .
V: TRBV6-5

CDR3: CASSPVGGREQYF
size: .
D: .
V: TRBV11-2

CDR3: CASSVADIVYGYTF
size: many
D: .
V: TRBV9

CDR3: CASRKTGPLETQYF
size: few
D: TRBD1
V: TRBV7-9

CDR3: CASSLRFNGYGYTF
size: few
D: .
V: TRBV27

CDR3: CSAKRQGAREPQHF
size: .
D: TRBD1
V: TRBV20-1

CDR3: CASTVSFRDSNQPQHF
size: .
D: .
V: TRBV28

CDR3: CASSYGGEEQPQHF
size: .
D: .
V: TRBV6-6